The next 20 T cell receptor beta chains were all read from a single sample in a study of technical replicates of blood from several donors. Method: immunoSEQ multiplex PCR; TCRdb's copy keeps in-frame clones and lacks some. The sample yields more than 55,000 clones, roughly nine tenths seen once. The sequencing sample was made of T cells isolated from PBMCs. The receptors shown here come from a human donor in good health.

The rearrangement joins TRBV7-9 to TRBJ1-5, with unresolved D. The CDR3 sequence is 14 residues long. V dropped 5 bases and J dropped 3 bases, with 11 bases sitting between them. Germline V gene data show CDR1 as SEHNR and CDR2 as FQNEAQ (reference sequence). The CDR3 loop reads CASSRGPNNQPQHF. Written as DNA, the CDR3 is TGTGCCAGCAGCCGCGGCCCAAACAATCAGCCCCAGCATTTT.

The chain uses TRBV4-2 and TRBJ2-1; 12 nucleotides match TRBD2. The CDR3 runs to 16 residues. Losses at the gene ends were 0 bases for V and 9 bases for J; bases not matched to a gene: 6. The germline CDR1 and CDR2 sequences are LGHNA and YNFKEQ. CDR3 nucleotides: TGTGCCAGCAGCCAAGATCTAGGACTAGCGGGAATTGAGCAGTTCTTC. It specifies CASSQDLGLAGIEQFF.

This clone was seen a single time. The rearrangement links TRBV28 to TRBJ1-5; TRBD1 might be the D (6 bases). The CDR3 loop spans 15 amino acids. V was cut by 3 bases and J by 4 bases, with 13 bases left in between. CDR1 and CDR2 (germline): MDHEN, SYDVKM. This CDR3 is CASSFHGTPNQPQHF. The CDR3 DNA sequence: TGTGCCAGCAGTTTTCATGGGACACCTAATCAGCCCCAGCATTTT.

J is TRBJ2-1 and V is TRBV25-1; unclear D gene. This CDR3 contains 15 residues. Germline V gene data show CDR1 as MGHDK and CDR2 as SYGVNS. The V end was cut by 1 base, the J end by 5 bases, with 12 bases between. The CDR3 region has the DNA TGTGCCAGCAGTGAATCGAAATTAGCCGACAATGAGCAGTTCTTC. Protein: CASSESKLADNEQFF.

V is TRBV30 and J is TRBJ1-2; perhaps TRBD1 as D (6 bases). V was cut by 5 bases and J by 1 base, with 8 bases left in between. The germline V gene encodes CDR1 GTSNPN and CDR2 SVGIG (reference sequence). CDR3 length: 12 residues. Written as DNA, the CDR3 is TGTGCCTGGGGACAGATTAACTATGGCTACACCTTC. Translating gives CAWGQINYGYTF.

The V and J genes are TRBV27 and TRBJ1-5, with 8 bases identical to TRBD1. This CDR3 is 15 amino acids long. Germline V gene sequence: CDR1 MNHEY, CDR2 SMNVEV (reference sequence). The junction had 7 bases not matched to a gene; V was cut back by 5 bases and J by 4 bases. CDR3 nucleotide sequence: TGTGCCAGCAGTGTAGGACAGGGCTTTAATCAGCCCCAGCATTTT. Protein sequence: CASSVGQGFNQPQHF.

V usage is TRBV5-4 and J usage is TRBJ1-1; 10 bases align to TRBD1. Trimming cost V 4 bases and J 2 bases; bases outside gene matches: 5. Germline assignment: CDR1 SGHNT and CDR2 YYREEE (reference sequence). The CDR3 is 15 amino acids. In DNA form, the CDR3 reads TGTGCCAGCAGCCCCGACAGGGGGCTAAACACTGAAGCTTTCTTT. It specifies CASSPDRGLNTEAFF.

This chain uses TRBV29-1 with TRBJ2-5; D might be TRBD1 or TRBD2, each matching 7 bases. This CDR3 has 16 amino acids. V gave up 4 bases and J gave up 2 bases, with 20 bases separating them. CDR1 and CDR2 (germline): SQVTM, ANQGSEA. CDR3 region: CSVGDREGILQETQYF. The CDR3, as DNA: TGCAGCGTTGGAGACAGGGAGGGAATTTTACAAGAGACCCAGTACTTC.

This clone has only a few counts. The rearrangement uses TRBV4-1 and TRBJ2-2; 9 positions match TRBD2. Germline assignment: CDR1 MGHRA and CDR2 YSYEKL. This CDR3 is built from 16 residues. The V and J ends lost 5 bases and 8 bases, in that order; junction bases with no gene match: 12. The CDR3 DNA reads TGCGCCAGCAGCTCGACTAGCGGAAAAACGGGGGGGGAGCTGTTTTTT. As protein: CASSSTSGKTGGELFF.

V is TRBV11-2 and J is TRBJ2-5; 8 bases match TRBD1. The CDR3 contains 14 residues. Trimming at V came to 5 bases and at J to 4 bases, leaving 6 bases not matched to a gene. CDR1 is SGHAT and CDR2 is FQNNGV in the germline V gene. The CDR3 DNA follows: TGTGCCAGCAGCGACGGGCAGGGGGCAGAGACCCAGTACTTC. This codes for CASSDGQGAETQYF.

This rearrangement joins TRBV11-2 to TRBJ2-7, with D tentatively TRBD1 (6 bases). This CDR3 comprises 14 residues. The V gene's germline CDR1 is SGHAT and CDR2 FQNNGV. V was pared by 5 bases and J by 5 bases, with 16 bases between. The CDR3 region is CASSLPDRFHEQYF. In nucleotides, the CDR3 is TGTGCCAGCAGCCTACCTGACAGGTTCCACGAGCAGTACTTC.

V and J are TRBV11-1 and TRBJ2-7; 8 nucleotides line up with TRBD1. In germline, CDR1 is SGHAT, CDR2 FQDESV (reference sequence). This CDR3 has 17 amino acids. The trim removed 1 base at V and 3 bases at J, leaving 11 bases unmatched. The CDR3 DNA follows: TGTGCCAGCAGCTTAGGGATCCCGGGACAGGTCATCTACGAGCAGTACTTC. Translated, it gives CASSLGIPGQVIYEQYF. The whole variable domain, filled in from reference TRBV11-1 and TRBJ2-7, reads EAEVAQSPRYKITEKSQAVAFWCDPISGHATLYWYRQILGQGPELLVQFQDESVVDDSQLPKDRFSAERLKGVDSTLKIQPAELGDSAMYLCASSLGIPGQVIYEQYFGPGTRLTVT.

This clone was observed once. The CDR3 DNA reads as TGTGCCAGCAGTGATGGGACCGGGACTAGCGGCACAGATACGCAGTATTTT. Translated, it gives CASSDGTGTSGTDTQYF. This sequence joins TRBV2 and TRBJ2-3; 10 bases agree with TRBD2. The CDR3 extends over 17 amino acids. Per the germline V gene, CDR1 is SNHLY and CDR2 is FYNNEI. The V and J ends lost 3 bases and 1 base, in that order; junction bases with no gene match: 7.

This chain uses TRBV9 with TRBJ2-3; 11 nucleotides agree with TRBD2. After removal of 0 bases from V and 2 bases from J, the junction contained 2 bases not matched to a gene. The length of the CDR3 is 16 residues. Looked up from germline, CDR1 is SGDLS and CDR2 is YYNGEE. CDR3: CASSVGTSGYTDTQYF. The CDR3 region has the DNA TGTGCCAGCAGCGTAGGGACTAGCGGGTACACAGATACGCAGTATTTT.

V gene TRBV7-2 combines with J gene TRBJ2-5, with D maybe TRBD2 (5 bases). CDR1 and CDR2 from the germline V gene are SGHTA and FQGNSA. The CDR3 runs to 14 residues. V was pared by 4 bases and J by 5 bases, with 14 bases between. The CDR3 DNA is TGTGCCAGCAGCTCCCCCGGGGTACGGGAGACCCAGTACTTC. This translates into CASSSPGVRETQYF.

The chain has TRBV4-3 and TRBJ2-7; D gene ambiguous. The V gene's germline CDR1 is LGHNA and CDR2 YSLEER. This CDR3 contains 15 residues. V dropped 3 bases and J dropped 7 bases, with 19 bases sitting between them. The CDR3 sequence is CASSQRLDRPEEQYF. As DNA, the CDR3 is TGCGCCAGCAGCCAGAGGTTAGACCGGCCCGAGGAGCAGTACTTC.

The V and J genes are TRBV4-2 and TRBJ2-5; D perhaps matches TRBD2 (6 bases). The V and J ends lost 4 bases and 2 bases respectively, with 11 bases between them. In germline, CDR1 is LGHNA, CDR2 YNFKEQ. The CDR3 length is 14 residues. CDR3 DNA: TGTGCCAGCAGCCTCCGACGGGAGCAAGAGACCCAGTACTTC. It translates to CASSLRREQETQYF.

This chain links TRBV6-6 with TRBJ2-1; no reliable D call. With 3 bases removed from V and 1 base from J, the gap between germline ends came to 10 bases. Germline assignment: CDR1 MNHNY and CDR2 SVGAGI (reference sequence). The CDR3 length is 15 residues. The CDR3 spells CASSYSSESYNEQFF. For the CDR3, the DNA is TGTGCCAGCAGTTATTCGAGCGAGTCCTACAATGAGCAGTTCTTC.

This chain uses TRBV7-3 with TRBJ2-3; D remains ambiguous. Trimming removed 2 bases at V and 2 bases at J, with 23 bases between. In germline, CDR1 is SGHTA, CDR2 FQGTGA. This CDR3 is 19 amino acids long. CDR3 sequence (DNA): TGTGCCAGCAGCTTACTGCCCTTCGGCGGAAATTCCCACACAGATACGCAGTATTTT. It codes for CASSLLPFGGNSHTDTQYF.

The CDR3 protein is CASTGGSSYEQYF. The CDR3 DNA reads as TGTGCCAGTACAGGGGGAAGCTCCTACGAGCAGTACTTC. The rearrangement uses TRBV19 and TRBJ2-7; 7 bases fit TRBD1. Losses at the gene ends were 7 bases for V and 0 bases for J; bases not matched to a gene: 3. CDR1 is LNHDA and CDR2 is SQIVND in the germline V gene (reference sequence). The CDR3 loop spans 13 amino acids.